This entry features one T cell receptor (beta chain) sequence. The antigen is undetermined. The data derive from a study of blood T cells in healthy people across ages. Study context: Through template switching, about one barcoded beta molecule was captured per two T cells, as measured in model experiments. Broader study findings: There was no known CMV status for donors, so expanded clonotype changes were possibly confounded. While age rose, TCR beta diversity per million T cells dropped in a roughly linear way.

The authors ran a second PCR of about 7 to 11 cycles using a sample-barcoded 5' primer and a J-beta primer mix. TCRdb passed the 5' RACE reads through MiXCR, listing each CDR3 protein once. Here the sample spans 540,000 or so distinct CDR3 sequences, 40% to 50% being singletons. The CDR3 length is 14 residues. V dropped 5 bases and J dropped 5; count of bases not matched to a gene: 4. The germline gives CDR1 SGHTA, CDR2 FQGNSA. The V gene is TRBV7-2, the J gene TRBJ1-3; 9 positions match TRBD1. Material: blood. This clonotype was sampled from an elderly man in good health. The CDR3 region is CASSAGTGRNTIYF. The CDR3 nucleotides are TGTGCCAGCAGCGCCGGGACAGGGAGAAACACCATATATTTT.